The rows below give T cell receptor beta chains drawn from one sample of a study of Ad26.COV2.S vaccination and SARS-CoV-2 variants. Profiling relied on immunoSEQ multiplex PCR, and the TCRdb table lists in-frame clones only, not all of them. The table records roughly 400,000 clones, 92% of them present only once. Material: peripheral blood, obtained in a trial of Ad26.COV2.S vaccine versus placebo. The receptor source for this set is a person aged 18-65 years who received the Ad26.COV2.S COVID-19 vaccine or a placebo. The CDR3 runs from the conserved cysteine through the conserved F or W. D genes are given only for firm matches. Expanded clones get a size class; other rows say once, few or many, or leave the size out.

CASSPRQGAESTGELFF,TGTGCCAGCTCACCCCGACAGGGGGCGGAGTCCACCGGGGAGCTGTTTTTT,NA,TRBV18,TRBJ2-2,TRBD1
CAVANLGQGYNEQFF,TGTGCCGTCGCGAATCTGGGACAGGGCTACAATGAGCAGTTCTTC,NA,TRBV15,TRBJ2-1,TRBD1
CASSLSTTGSGEQYF,TGCGCCAGCAGCCTATCCACGACAGGGAGCGGCGAGCAGTACTTC,NA,TRBV4-3,TRBJ2-7,TRBD1
CASSFLPYQPQHF,TGTGCCAGCAGTTTTTTGCCGTATCAGCCCCAGCATTTT,NA,TRBV12-3/TRBV12-4,TRBJ1-5,NA
CASRRNSGSNYGYTF,TGTGCCAGCAGGAGAAACAGTGGCTCTAACTATGGCTACACCTTC,NA,TRBV2,TRBJ1-2,NA
CATSQTGGSYGYTF,TGTGCCACCAGTCAAACAGGGGGCAGCTATGGCTACACCTTC,NA,TRBV24-1,TRBJ1-2,TRBD1
CATSRDLAGEDTQYF,TGTGCCACCAGCAGAGATCTGGCGGGGGAAGATACGCAGTATTTT,NA,TRBV15,TRBJ2-3,TRBD2
CASSSPGQGSHEQYF,TGTGCCAGCAGCTCGCCGGGACAGGGGTCCCACGAGCAGTACTTC,NA,TRBV11-1,TRBJ2-7,TRBD1
CASSHGLGLNTGELFF,TGTGCCAGCAGCCACGGACTAGGACTAAACACCGGGGAGCTGTTTTTT,NA,TRBV4-2,TRBJ2-2,TRBD2
CASRTGRNTGELFF,TGTGCCAGCCGGACAGGGAGGAACACCGGGGAGCTGTTTTTT,NA,TRBV27,TRBJ2-2,TRBD1
CASGSLAGVADTQYF,TGTGCCAGCGGATCCCTAGCGGGGGTGGCAGATACGCAGTATTTT,few,TRBV27,TRBJ2-3,TRBD2
CASSFGVGPVYEQYF,TGCGCCAGCAGCTTTGGTGTCGGGCCAGTCTACGAGCAGTACTTC,NA,TRBV5-1,TRBJ2-7,NA
CASSEVNQETQYF,TGTGCCAGCAGTGAAGTAAACCAAGAGACCCAGTACTTC,NA,TRBV2,TRBJ2-5,NA
CASSFLYRSASYNEQFF,TGTGCCAGCAGCTTTCTTTATCGCAGTGCCTCCTACAATGAGCAGTTCTTC,NA,TRBV5-8,TRBJ2-1,NA
CATTGGGLYEQYF,TGTGCGACCACCGGCGGGGGGCTATACGAGCAGTACTTC,once,TRBV2,TRBJ2-7,TRBD2
CASRSLRKGGPVNEQFF,TGTGCCAGCAGATCACTACGTAAGGGGGGGCCGGTCAATGAGCAGTTCTTC,NA,TRBV11-2,TRBJ2-1,NA
CASSDPTGYEQYF,TGTGCCAGCAGCGACCCGACAGGCTACGAGCAGTACTTC,NA,TRBV6-5,TRBJ2-7,NA
CASSLVVGEVTEAFF,TGTGCCAGCAGTTTAGTCGTGGGGGAGGTGACTGAAGCTTTCTTT,once,TRBV28,TRBJ1-1,NA
CASSVLASGNEQFF,TGTGCCAGCAGCGTATTAGCTAGCGGCAATGAGCAGTTCTTC,NA,TRBV9,TRBJ2-1,TRBD2
CATSRGTEYEQYF,TGTGCCACCAGCCGCGGGACAGAGTACGAGCAGTACTTC,NA,TRBV15,TRBJ2-7,NA
CAWSDASSRPSYNEQFF,TGTGCCTGGAGTGATGCTAGCTCCCGACCTTCCTACAATGAGCAGTTCTTC,NA,TRBV30,TRBJ2-1,NA
CAISSTVIGNQPQHF,TGTGCCATCTCGTCCACAGTAATAGGCAATCAGCCCCAGCATTTT,NA,TRBV10-3,TRBJ1-5,NA
CASSESGSGDINEKLFF,TGTGCCAGCAGTGAATCGGGTTCAGGGGACATTAATGAAAAACTGTTTTTT,NA,TRBV25-1,TRBJ1-4,NA
CASSLVQVPYEQYF,TGTGCCAGCAGCTTAGTCCAGGTGCCCTACGAGCAGTACTTC,NA,TRBV7-9,TRBJ2-7,NA
CASSQDPGQGALGYTF,TGCGCCAGCAGCCAAGATCCGGGACAGGGGGCGCTTGGCTACACCTTC,NA,TRBV4-1,TRBJ1-2,TRBD1
CASSYTQVSGNTIYF,TGTGCCAGCAGTTATACACAAGTCTCTGGAAACACCATATATTTT,NA,TRBV6-5,TRBJ1-3,NA
CASSIRGQNTEAFF,TGTGCCAGTAGTATCAGGGGGCAGAACACTGAAGCTTTCTTT,NA,TRBV19,TRBJ1-1,TRBD1
CASSIALDTEAFF,TGTGCCAGTAGTATAGCCCTTGACACTGAAGCTTTCTTT,NA,TRBV19,TRBJ1-1,NA
CAFGPPYGYTF,TGTGCCTTTGGACCTCCCTATGGCTACACCTTC,NA,TRBV7-9,TRBJ1-2,NA
CASSLEAVATNEKLFF,TGTGCCAGCAGCTTAGAGGCAGTTGCAACTAATGAAAAACTGTTTTTT,NA,TRBV7-2,TRBJ1-4,NA
CASSTSSGGPTDTQYF,TGTGCCAGCAGCACTTCTAGCGGGGGCCCCACAGATACGCAGTATTTT,NA,TRBV9,TRBJ2-3,TRBD2
CASSKGTGNIQYF,TGTGCCAGCAGTAAAGGGACAGGGAACATTCAGTACTTC,NA,TRBV6-2/TRBV6-3,TRBJ2-4,TRBD1
CASRGDRGGSYGYTF,TGTGCCAGCAGGGGCGACAGGGGAGGTAGTTATGGCTACACCTTC,NA,TRBV6-6,TRBJ1-2,TRBD1
CASRPETAQETQYF,TGTGCCAGCCGGCCGGAGACCGCCCAAGAGACCCAGTACTTC,once,TRBV5-6,TRBJ2-5,NA
CASSLGPGAGTGELFF,TGTGCCAGCAGCTTAGGTCCGGGGGCGGGCACCGGGGAGCTGTTTTTT,once,TRBV7-2,TRBJ2-2,NA
CASSGGLNTEAFF,TGCGCCAGCAGTGGGGGATTGAACACTGAAGCTTTCTTT,NA,TRBV10-1,TRBJ1-1,NA
CASSTRTGANTGELFF,TGTGCCAGTAGTACCCGGACAGGGGCGAACACCGGGGAGCTGTTTTTT,NA,TRBV19,TRBJ2-2,TRBD1